These 20 T cell receptor beta chains were sequenced from one sample in a study of blood T cell repertoires in COVID-19 (dated by TCRdb to between 2020 and 2021). Libraries came from the immunoSEQ multiplex PCR assay. TCRdb provides this immuneACCESS table in a form limited to in-frame rearrangements. Some clones are lacking; in checked studies, under half of them reflect an unresolved V gene, and why the rest are absent is not known. The sample table contains 68,000 or so clones; only one count was recorded for about 83% of them. Roughly 21% of the sample rests with the top ten. Sequencing was performed on peripheral blood. The source is a human donor in a cohort sampled during active COVID-19.

This chain links TRBV30 with TRBJ2-2; 10 bases match TRBD1. The J segment lost 3 bases and the V segment lost 0 bases, leaving 7 bases of the junction unmatched. Per the germline V gene, CDR1 is GTSNPN and CDR2 is SVGIG (reference sequence). The CDR3 loop spans 17 amino acids. The CDR3 protein is CAWSVEGQGVDTGELFF. DNA of the CDR3: TGTGCCTGGAGTGTAGAAGGACAGGGGGTCGACACCGGGGAGCTGTTTTTT.

The J gene is TRBJ2-2, the V gene TRBV10-2; 12 nucleotides line up with TRBD2. The V gene's germline CDR1 is WSHSY and CDR2 SAAADI. V gave up 4 bases and J gave up 4 bases; unmatched junction bases: 1. This CDR3 contains 15 residues. CDR3 in amino acids: CASSASGRATGELFF. The DNA of the CDR3 is TGCGCCAGCAGTGCTAGCGGGAGGGCCACCGGGGAGCTGTTTTTT.

This clone was seen only once. The V and J genes are TRBV19 and TRBJ2-1; D unresolved. V was trimmed by 4 bases and J by 6 bases, leaving 4 bases between them. Germline CDR1 and CDR2: LNHDA and SQIVND (reference sequence). This CDR3 spans 11 amino acids. The CDR3 loop is CASSTFNEQFF. The CDR3 nucleotides are TGTGCCAGTAGTACTTTCAATGAGCAGTTCTTC.

This chain connects TRBV25-1 to TRBJ2-5; 8 bases align to TRBD2. The germline V gene encodes CDR1 MGHDK and CDR2 SYGVNS. The CDR3 loop spans 15 amino acids. V gave up 4 bases and J gave up 5 bases; unmatched junction bases: 9. CDR3 bases: TGTGCCAGCAGTGCCACGGGGGGGCCGACGGAGACCCAGTACTTC. This sequence encodes CASSATGGPTETQYF.

The chain couples TRBV5-8 to TRBJ1-2, with no clear D. The V gene's germline CDR1 is SGHTS and CDR2 YDEGEE. Trimming removed 0 bases at V and 0 bases at J, with 15 bases between. The CDR3 contains 17 residues. This chain's CDR3 is CASSLDPIETANYGYTF. CDR3 DNA sequence: TGTGCCAGCAGCTTGGATCCTATCGAAACAGCTAACTATGGCTACACCTTC.

The rearrangement joins TRBV10-3 to TRBJ2-7; TRBD2 is a possible D gene (6 bases). Germline V gives CDR1 ENHRY, CDR2 SYGVKD. This CDR3 comprises 18 residues. The germline V and J ends were trimmed by 2 bases and 0 bases, with 20 bases remaining between them. This CDR3 reads CAISEPPGSSASSYEQYF. The CDR3 region has the DNA TGTGCCATCAGTGAGCCGCCGGGGTCTAGCGCGAGCTCCTACGAGCAGTACTTC.

This clone was seen a single time. V is TRBV3-1 (or the pseudogene TRBV3-2) and J is TRBJ2-2, with 10 bases fitting TRBD1. Germline CDR1 and CDR2: LGHDT and YNNKEL (reference sequence). With 3 bases clipped from V and 6 bases from J, the junction kept 4 bases outside the gene matches. There are 15 residues in the CDR3. CDR3 coding DNA: TGTGCCAGCAGCCAGTGGGACAGGGGCGCCGGGGAGCTGTTTTTT. Its translation is CASSQWDRGAGELFF.

The chain employs TRBV15 and TRBJ2-5; D possibly corresponds to TRBD2 (5 bases). Per germline, CDR1 LNHNV and CDR2 YYDKDF (reference sequence). The CDR3 totals 16 residues. V lost 1 base, J lost 4 bases, and 16 bases lay in between. The CDR3 nucleotides are TGTGCCACCAGCAGAGGTGTCGGTAGCGAACGAGAGACCCAGTACTTC. It translates to CATSRGVGSERETQYF.

The chain couples TRBV6-5 to TRBJ2-3; 9 positions agree with TRBD1. J gave up 0 bases and V 6 bases, and 4 bases lay outside the gene matches. Germline values: CDR1 MNHEY, CDR2 SVGAGI. This CDR3 has 15 residues. The DNA for the CDR3 is TGTGCCAGCAGCTCAGGACAGGGGAGCACAGATACGCAGTATTTT. Amino acids: CASSSGQGSTDTQYF.

The chain has TRBV7-9 and TRBJ2-1, with TRBD1 matching 10 bases. CDR1 is SEHNR and CDR2 is FQNEAQ in the germline V gene (reference sequence). After removal of 1 base from V and 6 bases from J, the junction contained 3 bases not matched to a gene. The CDR3 spans 15 residues. Here the CDR3 reads CASSLGGQGSNEQFF. The CDR3 nucleotides read TGTGCCAGCAGCTTAGGGGGACAGGGGTCCAATGAGCAGTTCTTC.

This chain connects TRBV27 to TRBJ2-3, with 15 bases that match TRBD2. V lost 6 bases, J lost 0 bases, and 7 bases stayed unmatched. This CDR3 is 18 amino acids long. CDR1 is MNHEY, CDR2 SMNVEV, per germline (reference sequence). The CDR3 loop reads CASSAGLAGGYSTDTQYF. CDR3 coding DNA: TGTGCCAGCAGCGCCGGACTAGCGGGAGGGTATAGCACAGATACGCAGTATTTT.

V usage is TRBV18 and J usage is TRBJ1-4; 7 bases map to TRBD1. Trimming at V came to 5 bases and at J to 5 bases, leaving 5 bases not matched to a gene. The CDR3 consists of 14 residues. Germline V gives CDR1 KGHSH, CDR2 LQKENI. The CDR3 bases are TGTGCCAGCTCAGAGGGACAGAAAAATGAAAAACTGTTTTTT. Translated, it gives CASSEGQKNEKLFF. The variable domain in full, completed from reference TRBV18 and TRBJ1-4, reads NAGVMQNPRHLVRRRGQEARLRCSPMKGHSHVYWYRQLPEEGLKFMVYLQKENIIDESGMPKERFSAEFPKEGPSILRIQQVVRGDSAAYFCASSEGQKNEKLFFGSGTQLSVL.

This chain joins TRBV4-1 and TRBJ2-7; 11 nucleotides match TRBD1. The V gene end was trimmed by 4 bases and the J gene end by 7 bases; junction bases not matched to a gene: 9. The germline V gene encodes CDR1 MGHRA and CDR2 YSYEKL. CDR3 length equals 15 residues. The CDR3 loop is CASSPGQGAIGEQYF. CDR3 in DNA: TGCGCCAGCAGCCCCGGACAGGGGGCGATCGGGGAGCAGTACTTC.

The chain carries TRBV19 and TRBJ1-3, with D perhaps TRBD1 (6 bases). The V gene's germline CDR1 is LNHDA and CDR2 SQIVND (reference sequence). The V and J ends lost 6 bases and 0 bases respectively, with 12 bases between them. CDR3 length: 15 amino acids. CDR3 in DNA: TGTGCCAGTAGCAAAGGACAGACCTCTGGAAACACCATATATTTT. Amino acids: CASSKGQTSGNTIYF.

The CDR3 DNA is TGTGCCAGCAGTGAAGCAACTAGCGGGGGTCCGGAGACCCAGTACTTC. Its translation is CASSEATSGGPETQYF. V and J are TRBV2 and TRBJ2-5; 11 bases line up with TRBD2. Germline V gives CDR1 SNHLY, CDR2 FYNNEI. The trim removed 0 bases at V and 5 bases at J, leaving 5 bases unmatched. The CDR3 is 16 amino acids.

The rearrangement links TRBV6-5 to TRBJ2-3; 7 nucleotides align to TRBD1. V trimming: 0 bases; J trimming: 5 bases; junction bases outside the gene matches: 5. The CDR3 covers 15 residues. Germline V gene data show CDR1 as MNHEY and CDR2 as SVGAGI. The CDR3 region is CASSYSYRGEDTQYF. CDR3 in DNA: TGTGCCAGCAGTTACTCTTACAGGGGTGAAGATACGCAGTATTTT.

This chain connects TRBV5-5 to TRBJ1-4; D ambiguous. Germline CDR1 SGHKS, CDR2 YYEKEE (reference sequence). The CDR3 loop spans 16 amino acids. Deletions cut 1 base from V and 0 bases from J, with 10 bases between. As DNA, the CDR3 is TGTGCCAGCAGCTTGATGTACAGTGCAACTAATGAAAAACTGTTTTTT. Protein: CASSLMYSATNEKLFF.

The V call is TRBV28, the J call TRBJ1-1; TRBD1 might be the D (5 bases). CDR1 is MDHEN and CDR2 is SYDVKM in the germline V gene. Trimming shortened V by 6 bases and J by 1 base, and 12 bases separated the two germline ends. The CDR3 contains 14 residues. The CDR3 protein is CASRTGGGNTEAFF. The CDR3 DNA sequence: TGTGCCAGCAGAACTGGGGGGGGGAACACTGAAGCTTTCTTT.

This clone was seen a single time. The V call is TRBV18, the J call TRBJ1-3; TRBD1 matches 8 bases. V was clipped by 3 bases and J by 4 bases; unmatched bases: 14. Per the germline V gene, CDR1 is KGHSH and CDR2 is LQKENI. The CDR3 covers 18 residues. CDR3 region: CASSPASPGTGGGNTIYF. As DNA, the CDR3 is TGTGCCAGCTCACCGGCAAGCCCCGGGACAGGAGGCGGAAACACCATATATTTT.

This sequence joins TRBV10-3 and TRBJ2-5; 8 nucleotides align to TRBD1. The CDR3 sequence is 16 residues long. The trim removed 3 bases at V and 5 bases at J, leaving 11 bases unmatched. CDR1 and CDR2 from the germline V gene are ENHRY and SYGVKD. Written as DNA, the CDR3 is TGTGCCATCAGTGACCCGGACAGGGTGGGGATCGAGACCCAGTACTTC. It specifies CAISDPDRVGIETQYF.